Below, one T cell receptor beta chain is given with its context. Patients from Seattle were sampled longitudinally, starting during active infection. The sample comes from a study of blood T cell repertoires in COVID-19. V lost 4 bases to trimming and J lost 2 bases, with 12 bases between them. This CDR3 region has 15 residues. Germline V gene sequence: CDR1 SGHTA, CDR2 FQGNSA. In the authors' workflow: Researchers report that nucleated cell counts were estimated from reference gene primer amplification. Some clones are missing from TCRdb's copy, which holds only in-frame ones; the method was immunoSEQ multiplex PCR. The V and J calls and the clone size are those of that table, but D and trimming were determined from the DNA. The table lists under 450,000 clones, around 88% of them singletons.

The chain recombines TRBV7-2 with TRBJ2-1; possibly TRBD1 for D (6 bases). This TCR was sampled from a woman in her fifties or sixties with COVID-19, enrolled during active disease. Specimen: peripheral blood. Written as DNA, the CDR3 is TGTGCCAGCAGCTCGATGCAGGGGCCCTACAATGAGCAGTTCTTC. It encodes CASSSMQGPYNEQFF.